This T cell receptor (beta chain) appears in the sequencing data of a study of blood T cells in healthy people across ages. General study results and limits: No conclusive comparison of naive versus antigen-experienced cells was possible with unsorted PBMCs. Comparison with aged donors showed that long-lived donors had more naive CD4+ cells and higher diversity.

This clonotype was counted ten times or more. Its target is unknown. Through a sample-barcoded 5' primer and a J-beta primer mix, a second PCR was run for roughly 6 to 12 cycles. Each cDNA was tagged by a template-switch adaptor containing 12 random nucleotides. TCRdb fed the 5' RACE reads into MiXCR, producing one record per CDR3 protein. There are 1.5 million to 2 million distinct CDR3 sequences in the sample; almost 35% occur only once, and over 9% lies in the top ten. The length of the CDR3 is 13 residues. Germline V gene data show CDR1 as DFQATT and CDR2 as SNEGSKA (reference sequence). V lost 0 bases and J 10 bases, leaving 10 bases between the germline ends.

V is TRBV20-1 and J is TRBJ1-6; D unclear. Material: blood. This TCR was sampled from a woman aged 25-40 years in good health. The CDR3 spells CSARDPKDSPLHF. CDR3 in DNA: TGCAGTGCTAGAGACCCCAAGGACTCACCCCTCCACTTT.